The 15 T cell receptor beta chains below come from one sample, sequenced in a study of molecular identifiers for immune sequencing clone quantification. One entry per CDR3 protein, called by TCRdb with MiXCR from the PCR reads. The table lists about 510,000 distinct CDR3 sequences, roughly 24% of them singletons. Sample: naive CD8+ T cells from blood, with Jurkat cell RNA spiked in. Subset here: FACS-sorted CD8+CD4-CCR7+CD45RA+ naive T cells. The receptors here all came from a human donor in good health. Some libraries in this study had Jurkat cell RNA spiked in.

This clonotype was observed a few times. The rearrangement links TRBV6-1 to TRBJ2-3; possible D gene TRBD1, 5 bases. This CDR3 has 15 residues. The ends were cut back, 1 base at V and 0 bases at J, with 8 bases in the middle. CDR1 MNHNS and CDR2 SASEGT come from the germline V gene. The CDR3 loop is CASSEGQFSTDTQYF. For the CDR3, the DNA is TGTGCCAGCAGTGAAGGACAGTTTAGCACAGATACGCAGTATTTT.

This clonotype was seen ten or more times. The chain employs TRBV4-1 and TRBJ2-3; D remains unclear. The V and J ends lost 1 base and 0 bases respectively, with 11 bases between them. CDR3 length: 16 residues. Germline V gene sequence: CDR1 MGHRA, CDR2 YSYEKL. The CDR3: CASSQVGGSSTDTQYF. The CDR3 nucleotides are TGCGCCAGCAGCCAAGTTGGCGGATCTAGCACAGATACGCAGTATTTT.

With respect to this clonotype: A much larger clone lies a single base off, so this may be a read error. This chain joins TRBV6-5 and TRBJ1-4; 9 bases map to TRBD1. CDR1 is MNHEY and CDR2 is SVGAGI in the germline V gene. CDR3 length: 14 residues. The CDR3 region is CGSSPDRGGEKLFF. CDR3 sequence (DNA): TGTGGCAGCAGCCCGGACAGGGGAGGGGAAAAACTGTTTTTT.

This clonotype was detected ten times or more. This rearrangement joins TRBV5-4 to TRBJ2-3; D not resolved. V was cut by 4 bases and J by 6 bases, with 12 bases left in between. This CDR3 region has 13 residues. Per the germline V gene, CDR1 is SGHNT and CDR2 is YYREEE (reference sequence). DNA of the CDR3: TGTGCCAGCAGCGCTCCCCCGTCGGATACGCAGTATTTT. Amino acids: CASSAPPSDTQYF.

This clonotype has only a few counts. CDR3 in DNA: TGTGCCAGCAGCGTAATCGGGACAGGGGCGAACACCGGGGAGCTGTTTTTT. Its translation is CASSVIGTGANTGELFF. This chain joins TRBV9 and TRBJ2-2, with 10 nucleotides matching TRBD1. Germline CDR1 and CDR2: SGDLS and YYNGEE. This CDR3 has 17 residues. J lost 0 bases, V lost 1 base, and 3 bases had no gene match. Drawing the rest from reference TRBV9 and TRBJ2-2, the complete variable domain is DSGVTQTPKHLITATGQRVTLRCSPRSGDLSVYWYQQSLDQGLQFLIQYYNGEERAKGNILERFSAQQFPDLHSELNLSSLELGDSALYFCASSVIGTGANTGELFFGEGSRLTVL.

The chain is built from TRBV12-3 or TRBV12-4 and TRBJ1-2; D is ambiguous. The V gene lost 6 bases and the J gene lost 0 bases, with 14 bases spanning the gap. The CDR3 is 15 amino acids. The CDR3 DNA follows: TGTGCCAGCAGCCTTTGGGTAGGAGCTAACTATGGCTACACCTTC. Its translation: CASSLWVGANYGYTF.

The rearrangement uses TRBV27 and TRBJ2-7; D might be TRBD1 (6 bases). CDR3 length equals 12 residues. Germline CDR1 reads MNHEY; CDR2 reads SMNVEV (reference sequence). Trimming cost V 4 bases and J 7 bases, with 11 bases left between them. CDR3 sequence reads: CASSSTGSEQYF. The CDR3 bases are TGTGCCAGCAGTTCGACAGGATCAGAGCAGTACTTC.

This clonotype came up a few times. The V and J genes are TRBV29-1 and TRBJ1-2; weak D call: TRBD1 (6 bases). Per the germline V gene, CDR1 is SQVTM and CDR2 is ANQGSEA. This CDR3 is 14 amino acids long. V lost 1 base and J 7 bases, leaving 16 bases between the germline ends. CDR3 protein: CSVEGRVQGSGYTF. The CDR3 DNA reads TGCAGCGTTGAAGGAAGGGTACAGGGCAGTGGCTACACCTTC.

Concerning this clonotype: One end of the junction is discordant with germline, which a read error may explain. This chain uses TRBV4-1 with TRBJ2-1; a possible D gene is TRBD2 (6 bases). Germline CDR1 MGHRA, CDR2 YSYEKL. This CDR3 has 16 amino acids. The CDR3 sequence: CASSQVAGSSHNEQFF. The CDR3 DNA sequence: TGCGCCAGCAGCCAAGTGGCGGGGAGCTCCCACAATGAGCAGTTCTTC.

This clonotype was recorded a few times. V gene TRBV6-5 combines with J gene TRBJ1-5; the match to TRBD1 covers 7 bases. The V gene end was trimmed by 5 bases and the J gene end by 2 bases; junction bases not matched to a gene: 9. The CDR3 runs 16 residues. Germline CDR1 and CDR2: MNHEY and SVGAGI. The CDR3 sequence: CASSEAGQMGNQPQHF. Here the CDR3 DNA reads TGTGCCAGCAGTGAGGCGGGACAGATGGGCAATCAGCCCCAGCATTTT.

This clonotype came up once. At one end, the junction sequence differs from germline, possibly due to a read error. The chain employs TRBV11-2 and TRBJ2-5; D perhaps matches TRBD2 (6 bases). Looked up from germline, CDR1 is SGHAT and CDR2 is FQNNGV. CDR3 size: 14 residues. The CDR3 protein is CASSFSGRQETQHF. In DNA form, the CDR3 reads TGTGCCAGCAGCTTTAGCGGCCGACAAGAGACCCAGCACTTC.

The gene calls are TRBV10-3 and TRBJ2-2; D tentatively fits TRBD1 or TRBD2 (5 bases each). V was pared by 3 bases and J by 1 base, with 9 bases between. CDR1 is ENHRY, CDR2 SYGVKD, per germline. This CDR3 contains 15 residues. CDR3 sequence: CAISDGTGNTGELFF. As DNA, the CDR3 is TGTGCCATCAGTGACGGGACGGGGAACACCGGGGAGCTGTTTTTT.

This clonotype came up many times. The V and J genes are TRBV13 and TRBJ1-1; TRBD1 might be the D (5 bases). From germline, CDR1 is PRHDT and CDR2 FYEKMQ (reference sequence). CDR3 size: 17 residues. Trimming cost V 4 bases and J 0 bases, with 18 bases left between them. The CDR3 DNA reads as TGTGCCAGCAGCTCCCATAGGAGGGGCGGAATGAACACTGAAGCTTTCTTT. It specifies CASSSHRRGGMNTEAFF. The entire variable domain, with the rest obtained from reference TRBV13 and TRBJ1-1, is as follows: AAGVIQSPRHLIKEKRETATLKCYPIPRHDTVYWYQQGPGQDPQFLISFYEKMQSDKGSIPDRFSAQQFSDYHSELNMSSLELGDSALYFCASSSHRRGGMNTEAFFGQGTRLTVV.

This chain links TRBV7-9 with TRBJ1-1; the match to TRBD1 covers 7 bases. The CDR3 contains 13 residues. After removal of 5 bases from V and 3 bases from J, the junction contained 3 bases not matched to a gene. Per germline, CDR1 SEHNR and CDR2 FQNEAQ (reference sequence). The CDR3 here is CASSTGTDTEAFF. The DNA for the CDR3 is TGTGCCAGCAGCACCGGGACAGACACTGAAGCTTTCTTT.

V usage is TRBV3-1 and J usage is TRBJ2-5, with 10 bases matching TRBD2. V gave up 1 base and J gave up 2 bases; unmatched junction bases: 13. From germline, CDR1 is LGHDT and CDR2 YNNKEL (reference sequence). This CDR3 is built from 19 residues. This CDR3 is CASSQGSQRGGTLQETQYF. Written as DNA, the CDR3 is TGTGCCAGCAGCCAAGGCTCTCAGCGGGGGGGAACTTTACAAGAGACCCAGTACTTC.